These 18 T cell receptor beta chains were sequenced from one sample in a study of Ad26.COV2.S vaccination and SARS-CoV-2 variants. Treatment indicated: around 19 received Ad26.COV2.S at low or high dose, single or two shots; five or six received placebo; per-sample allocation not given. Following the first vaccine or placebo injection, samples were taken on day 63. TCRdb's copy holds only in-frame clones and misses some; the assay was immunoSEQ multiplex PCR. The table shows approximately 350,000 clones, with roughly 84% occurring only once. The sample was peripheral blood, taken in a trial of Ad26.COV2.S vaccine versus placebo. The source of these receptors is a person between 18 and 65 years old who received the Ad26.COV2.S COVID-19 vaccine or a placebo.

This chain links TRBV27 with TRBJ2-3, with 8 bases matching TRBD1. The CDR3 runs 18 residues. The V gene end was trimmed by 4 bases and the J gene end by 2 bases; junction bases not matched to a gene: 14. CDR1 and CDR2 (germline): MNHEY, SMNVEV (reference sequence). CDR3 in DNA: TGTGCCAGCAGTTACTACCTCCGGACAGGGCCACCCACAGATACGCAGTATTTT. Its protein product is CASSYYLRTGPPTDTQYF.

The V and J genes are TRBV10-1 and TRBJ2-4; D is possibly TRBD2 (7 bases). Germline CDR1 reads WNHNN; CDR2 reads SYGVQD (reference sequence). The CDR3 totals 17 residues. The CDR3 sequence is CARGGQGDLLAKNIQYF. The DNA of the CDR3 is TGCGCTAGGGGGGGTCAGGGTGACCTCCTAGCCAAAAACATTCAGTACTTC.

V is TRBV29-1 and J is TRBJ2-7, with TRBD1 identical over 10 bases. J lost 6 bases, V lost 7 bases, and 9 bases had no gene match. Germline V gene sequence: CDR1 SQVTM, CDR2 ANQGSEA. This CDR3 comprises 13 residues. The CDR3 loop reads CSARRTGGIEQYF. In nucleotides, the CDR3 is TGCAGCGCTCGCCGGACAGGGGGTATCGAGCAGTACTTC.

The chain is built from TRBV7-8 and TRBJ2-4, with D possibly matching TRBD2 (6 bases). CDR3 length equals 12 residues. In germline, CDR1 is SGHVS, CDR2 FQNEAQ. With 5 bases removed from V and 15 bases from J, the gap between germline ends came to 17 bases. CDR3: CASSPGGEFRYF. CDR3 bases: TGTGCCAGCAGCCCCGGGGGTGAATTCAGGTACTTC.

This chain connects TRBV5-4 to TRBJ2-5, with 7 positions matching TRBD1. The CDR3 runs to 15 residues. The V gene's germline CDR1 is SGHNT and CDR2 YYREEE (reference sequence). V shed 5 bases and J 5 bases; nucleotides not matched to a gene: 12. As DNA, the CDR3 is TGTGCCAGCAGGTCCGGCCAGGGGGAATGGGAGACCCAGTACTTC. Translation gives CASRSGQGEWETQYF.

The chain has TRBV27 and TRBJ2-3; D is perhaps TRBD1 or TRBD2 (5 bases each). V dropped 5 bases and J dropped 1 base, with 13 bases sitting between them. The CDR3 sequence is 15 residues long. Germline V gives CDR1 MNHEY, CDR2 SMNVEV (reference sequence). The CDR3 nucleotides are TGTGCCAGCAGTATTTCCGGGGACGGCACAGATACGCAGTATTTT. Translating it yields CASSISGDGTDTQYF.

The rearrangement uses TRBV30 and TRBJ1-2, with 8 nucleotides matching TRBD1. The CDR3 runs 14 residues. CDR1 is GTSNPN and CDR2 is SVGIG in the germline V gene (reference sequence). The trim removed 5 bases at V and 4 bases at J, leaving 9 bases unmatched. For the CDR3, the DNA is TGTGCCTGGGATAGGACAGGGCGTGTCTATGGCTACACCTTC. Residues: CAWDRTGRVYGYTF.

The chain carries TRBV19 and TRBJ1-5; 10 bases align to TRBD1. CDR1 is LNHDA, CDR2 SQIVND, per germline (reference sequence). This CDR3 is 14 amino acids long. V lost 8 bases and J lost 2; bases outside the gene matches: 3. Here the CDR3 reads CASSGTGGNQPQHF. DNA for the CDR3: TGTGCCAGTTCTGGGACAGGGGGCAATCAGCCCCAGCATTTT.

This chain uses TRBV13 with TRBJ1-2; D gene uncertain. The CDR3 runs to 16 residues. Trimming took 1 base from V and 1 from J, leaving 13 bases between them. Per the germline V gene, CDR1 is PRHDT and CDR2 is FYEKMQ (reference sequence). The CDR3 protein is CASSLVVEEHNYGYTF. DNA of the CDR3: TGTGCCAGCAGCTTAGTGGTAGAGGAGCATAACTATGGCTACACCTTC.

This sequence joins TRBV7-2 and TRBJ2-7; possibly TRBD1 for D (5 bases). The V end was cut by 5 bases, the J end by 4 bases, with 12 bases between. Germline lookup yields CDR1 SGHTA and CDR2 FQGNSA. This CDR3 comprises 13 residues. The CDR3 here is CASSPTQGYEQYF. CDR3 coding DNA: TGTGCCAGCAGCCCGACGCAGGGATACGAGCAGTACTTC. Full variable domain (missing parts from reference TRBV7-2 and TRBJ2-7): GAGVSQSPSNKVTEKGKDVELRCDPISGHTALYWYRQSLGQGLEFLIYFQGNSAPDKSGLPSDRFSAERTGGSVSTLTIQRTQQEDSAVYLCASSPTQGYEQYFGPGTRLTVT.

The CDR3 DNA sequence: TGTGCCAGCCTCCCAAACCCCCATCAGCCCCAGCATTTT. This translates into CASLPNPHQPQHF. V gene TRBV7-9 combines with J gene TRBJ1-5; no reliable D call. CDR1 is SEHNR, CDR2 FQNEAQ, per germline (reference sequence). The CDR3 contains 13 residues. Trimming took 8 bases from V and 5 from J, leaving 13 bases between them.

The rearrangement joins TRBV27 to TRBJ2-5; perhaps TRBD1 as D (6 bases). Germline assignment: CDR1 MNHEY and CDR2 SMNVEV (reference sequence). V was trimmed by 5 bases and J by 5 bases, leaving 9 bases between them. The CDR3 covers 12 residues. In DNA form, the CDR3 reads TGTGCCAGCAGTCCCACAGGGGAGACCCAGTACTTC. This codes for CASSPTGETQYF.

This clone was seen a few times. This sequence joins TRBV5-1 and TRBJ1-3; unclear D gene. Germline-derived CDR1 and CDR2 are SGHRS and YFSETQ. V was trimmed by 1 base and J by 5 bases, leaving 16 bases between them. The CDR3 spans 16 residues. CDR3 in DNA: TGCGCCAGCAGCTTGAGTTCGACCCCTCCAAGAAACACCATATATTTT. It codes for CASSLSSTPPRNTIYF.

The chain joins TRBV7-6 to TRBJ2-3, with a tentative D call TRBD2 (7 bases). Between the trimmed V and J ends, which lost 1 base and 2 bases, there was a span of 10 bases. Per germline, CDR1 SGHVS and CDR2 FNYEAQ. This CDR3 has 15 amino acids. The CDR3 DNA is TGTGCCAGCAGCTTAGTTGGGGGGGCCACAGATACGCAGTATTTT. Protein sequence: CASSLVGGATDTQYF.

The chain has TRBV27 and TRBJ2-5, with TRBD2 matching over 14 bases. J lost 4 bases, V lost 6 bases, and 4 bases had no gene match. Germline V gene data show CDR1 as MNHEY and CDR2 as SMNVEV (reference sequence). The CDR3 totals 15 residues. In DNA, the CDR3 is TGTGCCAGCAGACAGACTAGCGGGGGGGGAGAGACCCAGTACTTC. This codes for CASRQTSGGGETQYF.

V usage is TRBV7-9 and J usage is TRBJ1-1, with 8 bases lining up with TRBD1. The germline CDR1 and CDR2 sequences are SEHNR and FQNEAQ (reference sequence). CDR3 length: 13 amino acids. Germline trimming cut 7 bases from V and 2 bases from J; bases unmatched to any gene: 3. The CDR3 bases are TGTGCCAGCACCGGGACAGGAAACACTGAAGCTTTCTTT. Amino acids: CASTGTGNTEAFF.

The gene calls are TRBV14 and TRBJ1-1; 7 bases align to TRBD1. The CDR3 covers 18 residues. J was trimmed by 0 bases and V by 1 base; bases with no gene match: 11. Germline CDR1 and CDR2: SGHDN and FVKESK. The CDR3 DNA follows: TGTGCCAGCAGCCAAGTAGGGGGCTGGACAGGACTGAACACTGAAGCTTTCTTT. Its translation is CASSQVGGWTGLNTEAFF.

The J gene is TRBJ1-2, the V gene TRBV19; the D is unclear. The CDR3 is 15 amino acids. Germline V lookup: CDR1 LNHDA, CDR2 SQIVND (reference sequence). Trimming took off 9 bases at V and 4 bases at J, with 21 bases between the two ends. The CDR3 spells CASSPIRAEIYGYTF. DNA of the CDR3: TGTGCCAGCTCCCCGATTAGGGCTGAAATCTATGGCTACACCTTC.